These 22 T cell receptor beta chains originate from one sample sequenced in a study of regulatory T cells in long-lasting Graves disease. Regarding time point: newly diagnosed GD, antithyroid drugs for less than 3 months. PBMCs provided the RNA from which the TCR library was made. The TCR beta library used iRepertoire HTBI primers with Arm-PCR amplification of CDR3. One entry per CDR3 protein results from TCRdb running MiXCR on the multiplex PCR reads. Seen here are over 450,000 distinct CDR3 sequences, 12% observed once, and the top ten hold about 8.9%. These data were also reused for a study on T cells in Graves' hyperthyroidism and ophthalmopathy.

Sequences were derived from peripheral blood mononuclear cells (PBMCs), sampled at new diagnosis, from a patient treated with antithyroid drugs. The receptors come from a woman in her twenties or thirties with Graves disease.

This clonotype was picked up many times. The chain is built from TRBV7-2 and TRBJ1-1, with 8 positions matching TRBD1. The CDR3 runs 15 residues. J lost 8 bases, V lost 7 bases, and 15 bases had no gene match. Germline loops: CDR1 SGHTA, CDR2 FQGNSA. The DNA of the CDR3 is TGTGCCAGCACGGTGACAGGGGACGCAAGCCGGGAAGCTTTCTTT. Translated: CASTVTGDASREAFF.

This clonotype was seen at least ten times. V is TRBV6-5 and J is TRBJ1-2; D is ambiguous. Trimming left V 0 bases short and J 7 bases short, with 9 bases between. Germline V gene lookup returns CDR1 MNHEY and CDR2 SVGAGI. There are 13 residues in the CDR3. CDR3 protein: CASSYSIRSGYTF. The CDR3 coding sequence is TGTGCCAGCAGTTACTCGATAAGGAGTGGCTACACCTTC.

This clonotype has more than one count but fewer than ten. V is TRBV28 and J is TRBJ1-1; the match to TRBD1 covers 7 bases. The CDR3 is 14 amino acids. Germline V gives CDR1 MDHEN, CDR2 SYDVKM. V lost 1 base to trimming and J lost 10 bases; unmatched junction nucleotides: 9. CDR3 sequence reads: CASSLSAGGAGAFF. The CDR3 DNA sequence: TGTGCCAGCAGTTTATCGGCAGGGGGGGCTGGAGCTTTCTTT.

This clonotype was seen only a few times. J is TRBJ2-7 and V is TRBV12-3 or TRBV12-4, with 7 nucleotides matching TRBD2. This CDR3 is built from 15 residues. J was trimmed by 2 bases and V by 4 bases; bases with no gene match: 8. This CDR3 reads CASSSRREKAYEQYF. In nucleotides, the CDR3 is TGTGCCAGCAGTTCGCGGCGGGAGAAGGCCTACGAGCAGTACTTC.

This clonotype appeared many times. The genes are TRBV2 and TRBJ1-2, with a possible D match to TRBD1 (6 bases). V was shortened by 5 bases and J by 4 bases, with 17 bases between the two germline ends. The CDR3 spans 15 residues. Germline CDR1 reads SNHLY; CDR2 reads FYNNEI. The CDR3 loop is CASSSGAGVVYGYTF. The CDR3 DNA follows: TGTGCCAGCAGTAGCGGCGCAGGGGTTGTCTATGGCTACACCTTC. The whole variable domain, remainder taken from reference TRBV2 and TRBJ1-2, is EPEVTQTPSHQVTQMGQEVILRCVPISNHLYFYWYRQILGQKVEFLVSFYNNEISEKSEIFDDQFSVERPDGSNFTLKIRSTKLEDSAMYFCASSSGAGVVYGYTFGSGTRLTVV.

This clonotype has ten or more counts. J is TRBJ1-1 and V is TRBV28; the D is unclear. There are 16 residues in the CDR3. Germline assignment: CDR1 MDHEN and CDR2 SYDVKM. V lost 2 bases and J 4 bases, leaving 17 bases between the germline ends. CDR3 nucleotide sequence: TGTGCCAGCAGTTTAGATTCGATGCGCTTGAGCACTGAAGCTTTCTTT. It translates to CASSLDSMRLSTEAFF. Together with reference TRBV28 and TRBJ1-1, the CDR3 gives the full variable domain: DVKVTQSSRYLVKRTGEKVFLECVQDMDHENMFWYRQDPGLGLRLIYFSYDVKMKEKGDIPEGYSVSREKKERFSLILESASTNQTSMYLCASSLDSMRLSTEAFFGQGTRLTVV.

The chain recombines TRBV20-1 with TRBJ2-2; maybe TRBD2 (5 bases). Germline CDR1 DFQATT, CDR2 SNEGSKA (reference sequence). V was trimmed by 0 bases and J by 2 bases, leaving 10 bases between them. The CDR3 extends over 15 amino acids. CDR3 amino acids: CSARDLRGNTGELFF. In DNA form, the CDR3 reads TGCAGTGCTAGAGATCTCCGGGGAAACACCGGGGAGCTGTTTTTT.

This clonotype was seen repeatedly, ten times or more. The V gene is TRBV27, the J gene TRBJ2-2, with D possibly matching TRBD2 (6 bases). CDR3 length: 14 residues. Germline V lookup: CDR1 MNHEY, CDR2 SMNVEV (reference sequence). Trimming removed 3 bases from V and 5 bases from J, with 10 bases in between. Here the CDR3 DNA reads TGTGCCAGCAGTTTGGGACTGCTTACCGGGGAGCTGTTTTTT. Residues: CASSLGLLTGELFF.

Of note for this clonotype: Possible read error: a much larger clone is one base away. The gene calls are TRBV3-1 and TRBJ2-2; maybe TRBD2 (6 bases). Germline assignment: CDR1 LGHDT and CDR2 YNNKEL (reference sequence). V was cut by 6 bases and J by 4 bases, with 18 bases left in between. CDR3 length: 16 residues. The chain's CDR3 is CASRFLGQGGTGELFF. CDR3 coding DNA: TGTGCCAGCAGGTTTCTAGGGCAGGGAGGCACCGGGGAGCTGTTTTTT.

This chain connects TRBV4-3 to TRBJ2-1; D possibly corresponds to TRBD1 (5 bases). V was cut by 0 bases and J by 5 bases, with 11 bases left in between. This CDR3 contains 15 residues. CDR1 and CDR2 (germline): LGHNA, YSLEER. The CDR3 coding sequence is TGCGCCAGCAGCCAAGATTTTGCGACAGACAATGAGCAGTTCTTC. It codes for CASSQDFATDNEQFF.

This clonotype was counted many times. The J gene is TRBJ1-1, the V gene TRBV20-1; D unclear. Germline CDR1 is DFQATT and CDR2 is SNEGSKA (reference sequence). This CDR3 has 10 amino acids. With 0 bases removed from V and 10 bases from J, the gap between germline ends came to 6 bases. The CDR3 spells CSARDQVAFF. The DNA for the CDR3 is TGCAGTGCTAGAGATCAGGTAGCTTTCTTT.

Ten or more counts support this clonotype. The chain links TRBV12-3 or TRBV12-4 to TRBJ2-2, with D perhaps matching TRBD2 (5 bases). This CDR3 region has 13 residues. The V and J ends lost 5 bases and 6 bases respectively, with 10 bases between them. The DNA of the CDR3 is TGTGCCAGCAGTCGCCGGACTGCCGGGGAGCTGTTTTTT. This codes for CASSRRTAGELFF.

This clonotype occurred many times. The rearrangement links TRBV11-3 to TRBJ2-1; D remains unclear. Per the germline V gene, CDR1 is SGHNT and CDR2 is YENEEA. The CDR3 totals 14 residues. V lost 6 bases to trimming and J lost 5 bases, with 14 bases between them. In DNA form, the CDR3 reads TGTGCCAGCAGTCGTGTTGTTAAAGACAATGAGCAGTTCTTC. Translated, it gives CASSRVVKDNEQFF.

This clonotype was recorded many times. This chain links TRBV27 with TRBJ2-1, with D possibly matching TRBD1 (6 bases). Trimming removed 3 bases at V and 5 bases at J, with 11 bases between. CDR1 and CDR2 from the germline V gene are MNHEY and SMNVEV (reference sequence). The CDR3 length is 14 residues. CDR3 sequence reads: CASSLGHPDNEQFF. CDR3 DNA: TGTGCCAGCAGTTTGGGACACCCTGACAATGAGCAGTTCTTC.

This clonotype was observed many times. The V gene is TRBV6-1, the J gene TRBJ1-2, with D perhaps TRBD1 (5 bases). The CDR3 runs 15 residues. The germline CDR1 and CDR2 sequences are MNHNS and SASEGT. V gave up 5 bases and J gave up 2 bases, with 15 bases separating them. The CDR3: CASSRTGLSNYGYTF. In DNA form, the CDR3 reads TGTGCCAGCAGTCGAACGGGACTTTCAAACTATGGCTACACCTTC.

V usage is TRBV7-3 and J usage is TRBJ2-3, with 7 positions matching TRBD2. Trimming cost V 5 bases and J 3 bases; bases outside gene matches: 11. This CDR3 comprises 16 residues. Germline lookup yields CDR1 SGHTA and CDR2 FQGTGA. The CDR3 protein is CASSPLAAGLTDTQYF. DNA for the CDR3: TGTGCCAGCAGCCCTCTAGCGGCGGGTCTAACAGATACGCAGTATTTT.

There are a few counts of this clonotype. V gene TRBV7-2 combines with J gene TRBJ2-3; TRBD2 is a possible D gene (5 bases). The V gene lost 6 bases and the J gene lost 1 base, with 23 bases spanning the gap. The CDR3 covers 18 residues. Looked up from germline, CDR1 is SGHTA and CDR2 is FQGNSA. CDR3 coding DNA: TGTGCCAGCAGACGGACCCCCCTTCGGGTGAGGGGCACAGATACGCAGTATTTT. It translates to CASRRTPLRVRGTDTQYF.

This clonotype has only a few counts. The chain uses TRBV6-1 and TRBJ2-3, with TRBD2 matching 12 bases. Germline CDR1 MNHNS, CDR2 SASEGT. This CDR3 has 18 amino acids. V gave up 4 bases and J gave up 3 bases; unmatched junction bases: 11. The DNA for the CDR3 is TGTGCCAGCAGTGGGGGGGAGACTAGCGGGAGTTCGACAGATACGCAGTATTTT. It codes for CASSGGETSGSSTDTQYF.

As to this clonotype: The CDR3 end shows no conserved phenylalanine or tryptophan, and so a read error is likely. This chain joins TRBV12-3 or TRBV12-4 and TRBJ2-7; the match to TRBD1 covers 8 bases. V was pared by 3 bases and J by 9 bases, with 7 bases of the junction left unmatched. There are 13 residues in the CDR3. For the CDR3, the DNA is TGTGCCAGCAGTTTTCGACAGGGGCTGAGGCAGTACCTC. This gives the protein CASSFRQGLRQYL.

This clonotype showed up just a few times. This chain uses TRBV4-1 with TRBJ2-3; possibly TRBD1 for D (6 bases). Trimming cost V 1 base and J 4 bases, with 12 bases left between them. This CDR3 is built from 15 residues. Germline-derived CDR1 and CDR2 are MGHRA and YSYEKL. For the CDR3, the DNA is TGCGCCAGCAGCCAAGGGTACCCAGGGGCAGATACGCAGTATTTT. Its translation is CASSQGYPGADTQYF.

This clonotype was counted only a few times. The chain carries TRBV12-3 or TRBV12-4 and TRBJ2-1, with D tentatively TRBD2 (7 bases). V was trimmed by 5 bases and J by 4 bases, leaving 21 bases between them. This CDR3 is 17 amino acids long. This chain's CDR3 is CASSGGGEGITYNEQFF. Here the CDR3 DNA reads TGTGCCAGCAGTGGGGGCGGGGAGGGGATTACGTACAATGAGCAGTTCTTC.

Ten or more counts support this clonotype. The chain combines TRBV7-8 with TRBJ2-5; D is unclear. CDR1 and CDR2 (germline): SGHVS, FQNEAQ. V was pared by 5 bases and J by 4 bases, with 8 bases between. This CDR3 has 12 residues. In nucleotides, the CDR3 is TGTGCCAGCAGCACATATAGAGAGACCCAGTACTTC. It is translated as CASSTYRETQYF.